The 5 T cell receptor beta chains listed next were all sequenced from one sample in a study of T cells in Graves' hyperthyroidism and ophthalmopathy. TCR beta CDR3 regions were amplified from RNA transcripts. First-round RT-PCR of the TCR CDR3 relied on the HTBI primer set. TCRdb reprocessed the multiplex PCR reads with MiXCR, giving one entry per CDR3 protein. The sample holds over 700,000 distinct CDR3 sequences, around a third seen once. Sequencing used blood. Receptor source: a middle-aged woman with Graves' hyperthyroidism.

V is TRBV20-1 and J is TRBJ2-7; TRBD1 agrees at 7 bases. Per the germline V gene, CDR1 is DFQATT and CDR2 is SNEGSKA (reference sequence). The CDR3 runs 14 residues. The junction had 6 bases not matched to a gene; V was cut back by 2 bases and J by 2 bases. The CDR3 protein is CSARQSDRAYEQYF. CDR3 in DNA: TGCAGTGCTAGACAAAGTGACAGGGCCTACGAGCAGTACTTC.

A remark on this clonotype: Given a much more abundant clone one base away, this may be a read error. The CDR3 region is CASSFRNGQYF. The CDR3 DNA is TGTGCCAGCAGCTTTCGTAACGGGCAGTACTTC. This sequence joins TRBV7-2 and TRBJ2-7; D uncertain. V was cut by 3 bases and J by 9 bases, with 9 bases left in between. CDR1 and CDR2 from the germline V gene are SGHTA and FQGNSA. CDR3 size: 11 residues. The whole variable domain, filled in from reference TRBV7-2 and TRBJ2-7, reads GAGVSQSPSNKVTEKGKDVELRCDPISGHTALYWYRQSLGQGLEFLIYFQGNSAPDKSGLPSDRFSAERTGGSVSTLTIQRTQQEDSAVYLCASSFRNGQYFGPGTRLTVT.

This clonotype was seen at least ten times. V and J are TRBV10-2 and TRBJ1-5; 7 nucleotides line up with TRBD1. Germline CDR1 and CDR2: WSHSY and SAAADI. The CDR3 loop spans 17 amino acids. V was pared by 5 bases and J by 1 base, with 11 bases of the junction left unmatched. In DNA form, the CDR3 reads TGCGCCAGCAGTAGGCGGGACAGACCATTGAGCAATCAGCCCCAGCATTTT. Its protein is CASSRRDRPLSNQPQHF.

The sample holds many counts of this clonotype. The chain employs TRBV29-1 and TRBJ2-7; weak D call: TRBD2 (5 bases). The germline V and J ends were trimmed by 5 bases and 4 bases, with 18 bases remaining between them. The length of the CDR3 is 14 residues. Germline values: CDR1 SQVTM, CDR2 ANQGSEA. The CDR3 DNA follows: TGCAGCGTTAGGCATTCTGGGGAGATGTACGAGCAGTACTTC. Protein sequence: CSVRHSGEMYEQYF.

A word on this clonotype: One junction end disagrees with the germline gene, perhaps due to a read error. The chain is built from TRBV6-6 and TRBJ1-4; D is perhaps TRBD1 (5 bases). Germline lookup yields CDR1 MNHNY and CDR2 SVGAGI (reference sequence). The CDR3 covers 13 residues. The CDR3 spells CASSPPGAPTLIF. The CDR3 DNA reads TGTGCCAGCTCACCCCCCGGGGCTCCAACCCTGATTTTT.